These 24 T cell receptor beta chains were all obtained from the same sample, sequenced in a study of T cell responses to AZD1222 COVID-19 vaccine (dated by TCRdb to the early 2020s). To prepare the library, the immunoSEQ multiplex PCR assay was applied. TCRdb holds this immuneACCESS table with in-frame rearrangements only. Some clones are missing; in checked studies, unresolved V genes explain under half, and the rest has no known cause. This sample comprises some 94,000 clones, around 90% of them detected only once. Just under 3% of the sample lies in the top ten. The sample's time point, from its label and the paper: baseline before first vaccination. The input for sequencing was peripheral blood, taken on day 0 of AZD1222 vaccination. The receptors derive from an adult in good health.

The chain is built from TRBV15 and TRBJ2-2; D not certain. Trimming shortened V by 8 bases and J by 2 bases, and 15 bases separated the two germline ends. The CDR3 is made up of 15 amino acids. Germline values: CDR1 LNHNV, CDR2 YYDKDF (reference sequence). The CDR3 nucleotides read TGTGCCACCCAAGTGAATGCGGCAAACACCGGGGAGCTGTTTTTT. Translated: CATQVNAANTGELFF.

This clone was counted once. V is TRBV3-1 (or the pseudogene TRBV3-2) and J is TRBJ2-2; TRBD2 agrees at 14 bases. This CDR3 has 17 amino acids. CDR1 LGHDT and CDR2 YNNKEL come from the germline V gene (reference sequence). J lost 6 bases, V lost 0 bases, and 3 bases had no gene match. CDR3: CASSQEGTSGSSGELFF. CDR3 bases: TGTGCCAGCAGCCAAGAAGGGACTAGCGGGAGCTCCGGGGAGCTGTTTTTT.

The genes are TRBV27 and TRBJ1-5, with TRBD1 matching 7 bases. The V segment lost 6 bases and the J segment 0 bases; nucleotides outside the gene matches: 5. The germline V gene has CDR1 MNHEY and CDR2 SMNVEV (reference sequence). The length of the CDR3 is 15 residues. The CDR3 nucleotides are TGTGCCAGCAGCCGGACAGGATATAGCAATCAGCCCCAGCATTTT. Encoded protein: CASSRTGYSNQPQHF.

The chain couples TRBV2 to TRBJ2-5, with D perhaps given as TRBD1 or TRBD2 (5 bases each). CDR1 is SNHLY, CDR2 FYNNEI, per germline. Trimming left V 6 bases short and J 0 bases short, with 11 bases between. This CDR3 contains 14 residues. The CDR3 loop reads CASRPGRNQETQYF. The CDR3, as DNA: TGTGCCAGCAGGCCGGGACGCAACCAAGAGACCCAGTACTTC.

This clone was seen only once. The CDR3 loop reads CASSLDPGQVPYNEQFF. The CDR3 bases are TGTGCCAGCAGCTTAGATCCGGGGCAGGTCCCCTACAATGAGCAGTTCTTC. This chain connects TRBV11-2 to TRBJ2-1; D tentatively reads TRBD1 or TRBD2 (5 bases each). Germline CDR1 and CDR2: SGHAT and FQNNGV. V was shortened by 0 bases and J by 2 bases, with 14 bases between the two germline ends. The CDR3 covers 17 residues.

The J gene is TRBJ2-2, the V gene TRBV3-1 (or the pseudogene TRBV3-2); possibly TRBD1 for D (5 bases). V lost 0 bases, J lost 4 bases, and 12 bases lay in between. Germline CDR1 reads LGHDT; CDR2 reads YNNKEL (reference sequence). The length of the CDR3 is 16 residues. Written as DNA, the CDR3 is TGTGCCAGCAGCCAAGACGCGACAGATTGCACCGGGGAGCTGTTTTTT. It translates to CASSQDATDCTGELFF.

The CDR3 region is CASSSSIAGVAETQYF. The CDR3 coding sequence is TGTGCCAGCTCCTCATCAATAGCGGGAGTAGCTGAGACCCAGTACTTC. V is TRBV5-4 and J is TRBJ2-5, with TRBD2 matching 9 bases. The V gene end was trimmed by 7 bases and the J gene end by 5 bases; junction bases not matched to a gene: 15. Germline V gene sequence: CDR1 SGHNT, CDR2 YYREEE (reference sequence). The CDR3 sequence is 16 residues long.

V and J are TRBV5-4 and TRBJ2-5; 9 nucleotides agree with TRBD1. From germline, CDR1 is SGHNT and CDR2 YYREEE (reference sequence). J lost 5 bases, V lost 4 bases, and 12 bases had no gene match. CDR3 length: 16 residues. The CDR3 DNA reads TGTGCCAGCAGCGATTTGGGGACAGGGCAGTTCGAGACCCAGTACTTC. It specifies CASSDLGTGQFETQYF.

V gene TRBV19 combines with J gene TRBJ1-1; D possibly corresponds to TRBD1 (5 bases). In germline, CDR1 is LNHDA, CDR2 SQIVND (reference sequence). This CDR3 contains 13 residues. Trimming shortened V by 3 bases and J by 4 bases, and 9 bases separated the two germline ends. The CDR3 region has the DNA TGTGCCAGTAGTATCCCGGGGGGCACTGAAGCTTTCTTT. Protein sequence: CASSIPGGTEAFF.

The chain recombines TRBV10-3 with TRBJ2-7; 7 nucleotides agree with TRBD2. CDR1 is ENHRY, CDR2 SYGVKD, per germline. Germline trimming cut 8 bases from V and 6 bases from J; bases unmatched to any gene: 13. CDR3 size: 14 residues. The CDR3 sequence: CAIGGGEPRGEQYV. The CDR3 bases are TGTGCCATCGGGGGGGGTGAGCCCCGGGGCGAGCAGTACGTC.

This clone was detected a few times. This rearrangement joins TRBV6-1 to TRBJ2-7; 8 bases line up with TRBD2. Germline CDR1 MNHNS, CDR2 SASEGT. This CDR3 contains 15 residues. After removal of 0 bases from V and 2 bases from J, the junction contained 3 bases not matched to a gene. DNA for the CDR3: TGTGCCAGCAGTGAAGCTGACGGGGGGGCCTACGAGCAGTACTTC. It is translated as CASSEADGGAYEQYF.

This chain connects TRBV30 to TRBJ2-5, with TRBD2 as a possible D gene (5 bases). This CDR3 spans 13 amino acids. Germline assignment: CDR1 GTSNPN and CDR2 SVGIG (reference sequence). V shed 0 bases and J shed 5 bases, with 10 bases lying between them. The CDR3 protein is CAWSVPPGETQYF. CDR3 nucleotides: TGTGCCTGGAGTGTACCACCGGGGGAGACCCAGTACTTC.

This clone has just one count. The V call is TRBV7-6, the J call TRBJ1-1; D gene uncertain. Germline V gene lookup returns CDR1 SGHVS and CDR2 FNYEAQ. V lost 2 bases and J 1 base, leaving 8 bases between the germline ends. CDR3 length equals 14 residues. The CDR3 sequence is CASSLQETNTEAFF. CDR3 sequence (DNA): TGTGCCAGCAGCTTACAGGAAACGAACACTGAAGCTTTCTTT.

This rearrangement joins TRBV7-9 to TRBJ1-6; 7 bases align to TRBD1. V gave up 5 bases and J gave up 6 bases; unmatched junction bases: 4. The CDR3 spans 14 residues. The germline gives CDR1 SEHNR, CDR2 FQNEAQ (reference sequence). The CDR3 DNA reads as TGTGCCAGCAGCGGTAGACAGGGTAATTCACCCCTCCACTTT. Its translation is CASSGRQGNSPLHF.

V usage is TRBV6-5 and J usage is TRBJ2-7, with 9 bases that match TRBD2. Unmatched junction bases numbered 11, after V lost 4 bases and J lost 4 bases. The CDR3 is made up of 16 amino acids. Germline V gives CDR1 MNHEY, CDR2 SVGAGI. Written as DNA, the CDR3 is TGTGCCAGCAGTTCGAGAGCGGGGGGCTCTTATTACGAGCAGTACTTC. Translating gives CASSSRAGGSYYEQYF.

This clone was detected only a few times. The rearrangement joins TRBV4-1 to TRBJ1-1; tentatively, D is TRBD1 (5 bases). The ends were cut back, 1 base at V and 4 bases at J, with 13 bases in the middle. The CDR3 spans 15 residues. Per the germline V gene, CDR1 is MGHRA and CDR2 is YSYEKL. This chain's CDR3 is CASSQVDGGSTEAFF. The DNA of the CDR3 is TGCGCCAGCAGCCAAGTTGATGGGGGGTCCACTGAAGCTTTCTTT.

This clone was counted a single time. The rearrangement links TRBV19 to TRBJ1-1; D is undetermined. CDR1 is LNHDA, CDR2 SQIVND, per germline (reference sequence). The CDR3 sequence is 12 residues long. V was trimmed by 6 bases and J by 7 bases, leaving 12 bases between them. The CDR3 loop is CASSSKLDEAFF. CDR3 in DNA: TGTGCCAGTAGCTCTAAGTTGGATGAAGCTTTCTTT.

The gene calls are TRBV27 and TRBJ2-5; 7 bases agree with TRBD1. Germline trimming cut 6 bases from V and 4 bases from J; bases unmatched to any gene: 8. Germline lookup yields CDR1 MNHEY and CDR2 SMNVEV (reference sequence). The CDR3 length is 14 residues. The CDR3 is CASSPRDSLETQYF. The DNA of the CDR3 is TGTGCCAGCAGCCCTCGGGACAGCCTAGAGACCCAGTACTTC.

The chain employs TRBV9 and TRBJ2-7; D uncertain. CDR3 size: 15 residues. With 0 bases removed from V and 3 bases from J, the gap between germline ends came to 13 bases. Germline CDR1 SGDLS, CDR2 YYNGEE. The CDR3 region has the DNA TGTGCCAGCAGCGTAGAAGCCAGCGCACTCTACGAGCAGTACTTC. Protein product: CASSVEASALYEQYF.

The rearrangement links TRBV7-3 to TRBJ2-7; a possible D gene is TRBD1 (8 bases). Germline lookup yields CDR1 SGHTA and CDR2 FQGTGA. The V end was cut by 6 bases, the J end by 5 bases, with 14 bases between. This CDR3 contains 13 residues. This CDR3 is CASSTGGANEQYF. The CDR3 DNA reads as TGTGCCAGCAGTACAGGGGGGGCGAACGAGCAGTACTTC. The full variable domain, completed using reference TRBV7-3 and TRBJ2-7, is GAGVSQTPSNKVTEKGKYVELRCDPISGHTALYWYRQSLGQGPEFLIYFQGTGAADDSGLPNDRFFAVRPEGSVSTLKIQRTERGDSAVYLCASSTGGANEQYFGPGTRLTVT.

The chain links TRBV10-1 to TRBJ2-7, with 8 bases lining up with TRBD1. The CDR3 runs 15 residues. Germline lookup yields CDR1 WNHNN and CDR2 SYGVQD (reference sequence). Losses at the gene ends were 5 bases for V and 6 bases for J; bases not matched to a gene: 12. CDR3 DNA: TGCGCCAGCAGTAGGTTTTTATGCCAGGGGGCCGAGCAGTACGTC. It yields the protein CASSRFLCQGAEQYV.

The chain couples TRBV12-5 to TRBJ2-7; 12 bases agree with TRBD2. J was trimmed by 3 bases and V by 6 bases; bases with no gene match: 9. In germline, CDR1 is LGHNT, CDR2 FRNRAP. The CDR3 consists of 16 residues. The CDR3 spells CASGTSGGTEGYEQYF. CDR3 nucleotide sequence: TGTGCTAGTGGAACTAGCGGGGGGACGGAGGGCTACGAGCAGTACTTC.

The V and J genes are TRBV7-8 and TRBJ2-7; D gene ambiguous. Trimming left V 7 bases short and J 2 bases short, with 9 bases between. The CDR3 is 12 amino acids. CDR1 is SGHVS and CDR2 is FQNEAQ in the germline V gene. The CDR3 DNA reads TGTGCCAGCACACGCGCCGCCTACGAGCAGTACGTC. It encodes CASTRAAYEQYV.

The chain has TRBV7-2 and TRBJ1-2, with a possible D match to TRBD1 (6 bases). V shed 1 base and J shed 5 bases, with 14 bases lying between them. The CDR3 has 15 amino acids. In germline, CDR1 is SGHTA, CDR2 FQGNSA. The CDR3 loop reads CASSLGGGGRYGYTF. As DNA, the CDR3 is TGTGCCAGCAGCTTAGGGGGGGGCGGGAGATATGGCTACACCTTC.